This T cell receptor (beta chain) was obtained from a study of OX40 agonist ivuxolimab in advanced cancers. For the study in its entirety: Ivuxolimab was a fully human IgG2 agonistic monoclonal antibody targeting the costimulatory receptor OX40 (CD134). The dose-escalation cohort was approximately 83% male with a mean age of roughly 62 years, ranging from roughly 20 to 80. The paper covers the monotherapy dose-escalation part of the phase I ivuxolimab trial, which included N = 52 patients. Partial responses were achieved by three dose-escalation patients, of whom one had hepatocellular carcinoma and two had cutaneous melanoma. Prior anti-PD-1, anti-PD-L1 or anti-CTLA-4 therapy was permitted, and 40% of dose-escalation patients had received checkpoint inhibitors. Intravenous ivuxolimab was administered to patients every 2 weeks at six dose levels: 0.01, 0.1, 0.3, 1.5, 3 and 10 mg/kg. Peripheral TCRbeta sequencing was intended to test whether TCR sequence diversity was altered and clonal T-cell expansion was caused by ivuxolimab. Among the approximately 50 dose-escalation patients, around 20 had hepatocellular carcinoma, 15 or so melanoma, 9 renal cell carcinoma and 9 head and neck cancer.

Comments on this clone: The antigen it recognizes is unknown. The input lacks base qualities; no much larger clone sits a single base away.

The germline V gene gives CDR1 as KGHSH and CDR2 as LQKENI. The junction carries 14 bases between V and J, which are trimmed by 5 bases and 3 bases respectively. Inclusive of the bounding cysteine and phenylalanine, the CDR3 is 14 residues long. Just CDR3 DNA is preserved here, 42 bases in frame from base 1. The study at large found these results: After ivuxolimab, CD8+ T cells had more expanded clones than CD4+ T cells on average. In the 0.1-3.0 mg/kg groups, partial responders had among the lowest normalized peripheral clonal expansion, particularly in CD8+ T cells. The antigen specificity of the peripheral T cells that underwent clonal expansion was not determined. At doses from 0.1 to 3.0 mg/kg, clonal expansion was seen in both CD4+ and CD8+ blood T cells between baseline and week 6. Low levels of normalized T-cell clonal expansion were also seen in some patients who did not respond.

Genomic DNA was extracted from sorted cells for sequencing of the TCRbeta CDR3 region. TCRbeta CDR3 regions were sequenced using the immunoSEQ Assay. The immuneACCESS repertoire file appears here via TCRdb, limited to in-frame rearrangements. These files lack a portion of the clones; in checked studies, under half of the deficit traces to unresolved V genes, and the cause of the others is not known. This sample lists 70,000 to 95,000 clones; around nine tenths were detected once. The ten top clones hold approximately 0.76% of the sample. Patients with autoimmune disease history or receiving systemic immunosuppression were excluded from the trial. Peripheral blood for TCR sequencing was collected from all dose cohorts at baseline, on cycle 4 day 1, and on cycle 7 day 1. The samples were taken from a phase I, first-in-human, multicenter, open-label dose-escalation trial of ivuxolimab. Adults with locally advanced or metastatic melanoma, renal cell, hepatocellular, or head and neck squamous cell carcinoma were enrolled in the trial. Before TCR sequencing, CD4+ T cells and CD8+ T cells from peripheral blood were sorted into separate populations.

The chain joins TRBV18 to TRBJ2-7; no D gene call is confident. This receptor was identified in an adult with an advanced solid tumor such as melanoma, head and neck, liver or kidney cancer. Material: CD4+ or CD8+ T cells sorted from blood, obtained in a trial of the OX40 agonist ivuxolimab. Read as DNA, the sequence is TGTGCCAGCTCAACCTCCCAACGCAACTACGAGCAGTACTTC. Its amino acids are CASSTSQRNYEQYF.